This TCR beta chain was profiled in a study of cytomegalovirus exposure and HLA in healthy donors. Study-level points and caveats: The authors later linked a missense DCLRE1C variant to TCR beta V- and J-gene trimming.

About this clone: Its antigen is as yet unknown.

The PCR had 60 Vbeta and 13 Jbeta primers. The assay was immunoSEQ multiplex PCR, and TCRdb's table has in-frame clones only and misses some. The sample includes 150,000 to 200,000 clones, roughly three quarters of them seen just once. V was shortened by 5 bases and J by 1 base, with 12 bases between the two germline ends. Germline V gives CDR1 SGHAT, CDR2 FQNNGV. The CDR3 contains 14 residues. The genes are TRBV11-2 and TRBJ2-7; a weak D match, TRBD2 (5 bases). The specimen was PBMCs. This TCR was sampled from a man between 40 and 49 years old in good health and CMV-seropositive. Here the CDR3 reads CASSPGIRSYEQYF. CDR3 nucleotides: TGTGCCAGCAGCCCCGGGATCCGGTCCTACGAGCAGTACTTC.